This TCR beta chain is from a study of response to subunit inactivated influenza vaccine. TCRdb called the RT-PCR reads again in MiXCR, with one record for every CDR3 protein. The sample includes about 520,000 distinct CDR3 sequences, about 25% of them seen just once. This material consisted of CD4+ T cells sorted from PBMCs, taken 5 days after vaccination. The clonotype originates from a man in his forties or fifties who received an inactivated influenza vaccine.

The CDR3 spells CASEAGVGLKTPLNTEAFF. In DNA, the CDR3 is TGTGCCAGCGAGGCAGGGGTAGGCCTCAAGACCCCCTTGAACACTGAAGCTTTCTTT. The chain has TRBV6-2 or TRBV6-3 and TRBJ1-1; tentative D call: TRBD1 (6 bases). The CDR3 contains 19 residues. The germline CDR1 and CDR2 sequences are MNHEY and SVGEGT. The V end lost 8 bases, the J end lost 0 bases, and 28 bases lay between the germline ends.